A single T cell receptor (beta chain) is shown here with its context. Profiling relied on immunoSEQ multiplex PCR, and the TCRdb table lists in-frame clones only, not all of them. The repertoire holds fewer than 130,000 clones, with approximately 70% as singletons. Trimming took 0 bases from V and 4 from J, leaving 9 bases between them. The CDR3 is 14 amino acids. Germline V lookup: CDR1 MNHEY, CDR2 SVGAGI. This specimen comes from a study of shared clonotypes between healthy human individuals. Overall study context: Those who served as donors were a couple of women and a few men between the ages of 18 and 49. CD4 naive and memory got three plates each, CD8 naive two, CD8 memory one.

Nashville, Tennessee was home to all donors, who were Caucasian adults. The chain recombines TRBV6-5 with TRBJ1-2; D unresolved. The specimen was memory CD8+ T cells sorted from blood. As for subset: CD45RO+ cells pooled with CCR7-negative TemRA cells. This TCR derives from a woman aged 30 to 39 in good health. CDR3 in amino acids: CASSYSSLLYGYTF. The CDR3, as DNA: TGTGCCAGCAGTTACTCGAGTTTGCTCTATGGCTACACCTTC.